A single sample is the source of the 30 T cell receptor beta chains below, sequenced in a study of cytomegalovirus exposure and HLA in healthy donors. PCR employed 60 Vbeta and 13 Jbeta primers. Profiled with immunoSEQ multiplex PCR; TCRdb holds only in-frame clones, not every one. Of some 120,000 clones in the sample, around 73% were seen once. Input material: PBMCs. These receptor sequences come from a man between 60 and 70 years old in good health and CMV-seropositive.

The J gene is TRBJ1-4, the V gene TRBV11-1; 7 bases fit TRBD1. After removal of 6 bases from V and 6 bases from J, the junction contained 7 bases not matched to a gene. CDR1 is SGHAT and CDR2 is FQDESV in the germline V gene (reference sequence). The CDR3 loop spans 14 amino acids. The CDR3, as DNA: TGTGCCAGCAGTCCGACAGGGTTTGATGAAAAACTGTTTTTT. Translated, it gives CASSPTGFDEKLFF.

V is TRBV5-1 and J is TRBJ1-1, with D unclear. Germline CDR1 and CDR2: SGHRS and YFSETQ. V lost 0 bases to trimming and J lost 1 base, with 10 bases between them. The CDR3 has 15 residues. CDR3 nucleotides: TGCGCCAGCAGCTTGGCGGGCCGGGAGAACACTGAAGCTTTCTTT. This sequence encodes CASSLAGRENTEAFF.

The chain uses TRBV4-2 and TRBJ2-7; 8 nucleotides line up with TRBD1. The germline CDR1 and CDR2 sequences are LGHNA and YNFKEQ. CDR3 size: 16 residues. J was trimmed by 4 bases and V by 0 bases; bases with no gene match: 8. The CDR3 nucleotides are TGTGCCAGCAGCCAAGAGAGCCCCGGACAGGGATACGAGCAGTACTTC. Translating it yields CASSQESPGQGYEQYF.

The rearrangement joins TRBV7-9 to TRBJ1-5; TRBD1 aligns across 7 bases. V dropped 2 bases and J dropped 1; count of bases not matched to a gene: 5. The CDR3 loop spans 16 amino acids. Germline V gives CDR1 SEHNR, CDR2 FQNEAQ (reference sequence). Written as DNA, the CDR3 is TGTGCCAGCAGCTTAAGGGGGCCGGGGAGCAATCAGCCCCAGCATTTT. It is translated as CASSLRGPGSNQPQHF.

In nucleotides, the CDR3 is TGTGCCAGCAGCTTAGTTCCCGGACACTACGGAGCTTTCTTT. Translating it yields CASSLVPGHYGAFF. The rearrangement joins TRBV7-9 to TRBJ1-1, with D perhaps matching TRBD1 (5 bases). The CDR3 has 14 amino acids. Germline V gene data show CDR1 as SEHNR and CDR2 as FQNEAQ (reference sequence). V dropped 1 base and J dropped 10 bases, with 16 bases sitting between them.

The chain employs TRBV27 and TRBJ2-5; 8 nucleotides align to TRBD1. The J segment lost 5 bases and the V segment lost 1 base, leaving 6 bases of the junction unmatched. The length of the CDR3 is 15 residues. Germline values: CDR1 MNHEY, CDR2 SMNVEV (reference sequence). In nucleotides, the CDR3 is TGTGCCAGCAGTTTATTCAGGGGGCCAGGGGAGACCCAGTACTTC. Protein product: CASSLFRGPGETQYF.

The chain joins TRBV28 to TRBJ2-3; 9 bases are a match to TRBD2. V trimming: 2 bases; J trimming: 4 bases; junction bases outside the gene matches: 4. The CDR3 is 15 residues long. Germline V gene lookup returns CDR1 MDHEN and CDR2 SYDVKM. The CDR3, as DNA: TGTGCCAGCAGTTTAAGCGGGGGGCCCTCAGATACGCAGTATTTT. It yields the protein CASSLSGGPSDTQYF. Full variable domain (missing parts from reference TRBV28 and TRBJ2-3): DVKVTQSSRYLVKRTGEKVFLECVQDMDHENMFWYRQDPGLGLRLIYFSYDVKMKEKGDIPEGYSVSREKKERFSLILESASTNQTSMYLCASSLSGGPSDTQYFGPGTRLTVL.

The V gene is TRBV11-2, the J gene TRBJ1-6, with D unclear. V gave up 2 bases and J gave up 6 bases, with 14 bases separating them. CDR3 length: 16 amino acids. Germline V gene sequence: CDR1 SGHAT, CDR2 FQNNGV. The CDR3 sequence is CASSLLASVGNSPLHF. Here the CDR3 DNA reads TGTGCCAGCAGCTTATTAGCATCCGTAGGTAATTCACCCCTCCACTTT.

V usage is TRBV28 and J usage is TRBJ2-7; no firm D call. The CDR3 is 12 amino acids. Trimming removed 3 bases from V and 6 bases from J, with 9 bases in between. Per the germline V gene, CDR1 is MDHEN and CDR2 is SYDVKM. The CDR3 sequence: CASSLVRSEQYF. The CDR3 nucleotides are TGTGCCAGCAGTTTGGTCCGGTCCGAGCAGTACTTC.

CDR3 amino acids: CASRPSGGDGYTF. CDR3 sequence (DNA): TGTGCCAGCAGACCTTCCGGGGGAGATGGCTACACCTTC. The rearrangement links TRBV6-5 to TRBJ1-2; maybe TRBD1 (5 bases). The germline V and J ends were trimmed by 6 bases and 6 bases, with 14 bases remaining between them. CDR3 length equals 13 residues. The germline CDR1 and CDR2 sequences are MNHEY and SVGAGI.

The CDR3 reads CASSTNRGRGEAFF. The CDR3 DNA reads as TGTGCCAGCAGCACCAACAGGGGACGGGGTGAAGCTTTCTTT. The chain recombines TRBV5-6 with TRBJ1-1, with 7 bases fitting TRBD1. The CDR3 length is 14 residues. With 4 bases clipped from V and 7 bases from J, the junction kept 10 bases outside the gene matches. CDR1 and CDR2 from the germline V gene are SGHDT and YYEEEE.

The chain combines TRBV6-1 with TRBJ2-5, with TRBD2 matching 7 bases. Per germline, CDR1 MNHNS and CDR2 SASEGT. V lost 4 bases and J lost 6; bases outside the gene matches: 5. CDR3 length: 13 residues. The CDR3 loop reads CASSVGLVQTQYF. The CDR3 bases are TGTGCCAGCAGTGTCGGACTAGTTCAGACCCAGTACTTC.

The CDR3 DNA sequence: TGTGCCAGCAGGCGGGACGATAACAACTATGGCTACACCTTC. Encoded protein: CASRRDDNNYGYTF. The chain employs TRBV2 and TRBJ1-2, with a tentative D call TRBD1 (5 bases). The V gene lost 6 bases and the J gene lost 2 bases, with 13 bases spanning the gap. The CDR3 loop spans 14 amino acids. The germline V gene has CDR1 SNHLY and CDR2 FYNNEI. Using reference TRBV2 and TRBJ1-2 for the parts outside the CDR3, the full variable domain is EPEVTQTPSHQVTQMGQEVILRCVPISNHLYFYWYRQILGQKVEFLVSFYNNEISEKSEIFDDQFSVERPDGSNFTLKIRSTKLEDSAMYFCASRRDDNNYGYTFGSGTRLTVV.

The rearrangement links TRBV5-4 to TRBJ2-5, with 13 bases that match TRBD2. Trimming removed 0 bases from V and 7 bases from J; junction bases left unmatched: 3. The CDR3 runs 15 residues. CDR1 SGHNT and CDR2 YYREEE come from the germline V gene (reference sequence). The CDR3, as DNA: TGTGCCAGCAGCTTGGGACTAGCGGGGGGTTCGACCCAGTACTTC. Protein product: CASSLGLAGGSTQYF. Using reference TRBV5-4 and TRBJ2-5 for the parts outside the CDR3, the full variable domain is ETGVTQSPTHLIKTRGQQVTLRCSSQSGHNTVSWYQQALGQGPQFIFQYYREEENGRGNFPPRFSGLQFPNYSSELNVNALELDDSALYLCASSLGLAGGSTQYFGPGTRLLVL.

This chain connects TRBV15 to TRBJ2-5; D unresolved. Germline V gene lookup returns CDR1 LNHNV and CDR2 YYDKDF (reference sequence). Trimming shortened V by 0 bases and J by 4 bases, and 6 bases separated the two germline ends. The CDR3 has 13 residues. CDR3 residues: CATSRDFGETQYF. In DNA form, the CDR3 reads TGTGCCACCAGCAGAGATTTCGGAGAGACCCAGTACTTC. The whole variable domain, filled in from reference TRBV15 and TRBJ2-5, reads DAMVIQNPRYQVTQFGKPVTLSCSQTLNHNVMYWYQQKSSQAPKLLFHYYDKDFNNEADTPDNFQSRRPNTSFCFLDIRSPGLGDTAMYLCATSRDFGETQYFGPGTRLLVL.

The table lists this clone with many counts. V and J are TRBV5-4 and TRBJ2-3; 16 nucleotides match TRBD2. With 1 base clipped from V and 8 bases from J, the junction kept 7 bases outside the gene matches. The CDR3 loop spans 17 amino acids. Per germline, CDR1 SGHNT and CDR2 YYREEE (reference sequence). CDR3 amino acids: CASSLRGTSGGALTQYF. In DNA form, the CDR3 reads TGTGCCAGCAGCTTGAGGGGGACTAGCGGGGGGGCACTTACGCAGTATTTT.

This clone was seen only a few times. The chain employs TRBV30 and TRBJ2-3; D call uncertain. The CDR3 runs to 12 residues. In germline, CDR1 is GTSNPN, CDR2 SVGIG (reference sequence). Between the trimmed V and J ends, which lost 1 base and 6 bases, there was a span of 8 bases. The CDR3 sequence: CAWSGSWDTQYF. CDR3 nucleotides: TGTGCCTGGAGTGGTAGCTGGGATACGCAGTATTTT.

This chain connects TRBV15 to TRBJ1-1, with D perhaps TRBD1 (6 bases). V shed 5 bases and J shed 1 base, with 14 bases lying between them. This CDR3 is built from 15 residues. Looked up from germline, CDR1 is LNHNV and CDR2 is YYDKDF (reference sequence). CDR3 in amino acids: CATSPRTAWNTEAFF. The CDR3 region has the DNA TGTGCCACCAGCCCGCGGACAGCTTGGAACACTGAAGCTTTCTTT.

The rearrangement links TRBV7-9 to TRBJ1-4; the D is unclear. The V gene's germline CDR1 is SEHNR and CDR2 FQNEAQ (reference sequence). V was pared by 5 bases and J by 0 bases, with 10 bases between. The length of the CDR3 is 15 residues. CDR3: CASSLDGTTNEKLFF. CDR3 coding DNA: TGTGCCAGCAGCCTCGACGGGACAACTAATGAAAAACTGTTTTTT. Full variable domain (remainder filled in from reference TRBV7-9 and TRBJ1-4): DTGVSQNPRHKITKRGQNVTFRCDPISEHNRLYWYRQTLGQGPEFLTYFQNEAQLEKSRLLSDRFSAERPKGSFSTLEIQRTEQGDSAMYLCASSLDGTTNEKLFFGSGTQLSVL.

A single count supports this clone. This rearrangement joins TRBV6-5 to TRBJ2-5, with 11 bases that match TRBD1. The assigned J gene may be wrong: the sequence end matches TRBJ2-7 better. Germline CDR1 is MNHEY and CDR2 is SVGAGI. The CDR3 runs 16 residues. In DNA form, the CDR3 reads TGTGCCAGCAGTTACTCGAGGGACAGGGGGGTTTACGAGCAGTACTTC. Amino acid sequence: CASSYSRDRGVYEQYF.

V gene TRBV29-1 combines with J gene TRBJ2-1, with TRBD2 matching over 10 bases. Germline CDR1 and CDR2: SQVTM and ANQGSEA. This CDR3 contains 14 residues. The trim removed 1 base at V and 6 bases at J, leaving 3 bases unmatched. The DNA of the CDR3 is TGCAGCGTTGAAGCCCAGCGGGGGGGCAATGAGCAGTTCTTC. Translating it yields CSVEAQRGGNEQFF.

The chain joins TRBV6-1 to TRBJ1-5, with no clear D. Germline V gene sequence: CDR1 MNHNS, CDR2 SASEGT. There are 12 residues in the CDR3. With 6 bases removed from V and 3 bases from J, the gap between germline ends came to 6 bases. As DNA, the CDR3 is TGTGCCAGCAGGGAGGTCAATCAGCCCCAGCATTTT. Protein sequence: CASREVNQPQHF.

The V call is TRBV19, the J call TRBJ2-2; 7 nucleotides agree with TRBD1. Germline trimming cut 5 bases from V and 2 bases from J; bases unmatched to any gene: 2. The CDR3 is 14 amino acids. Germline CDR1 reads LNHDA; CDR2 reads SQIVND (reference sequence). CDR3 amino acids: CASSGQVNTGELFF. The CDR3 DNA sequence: TGTGCCAGTAGTGGACAGGTAAACACCGGGGAGCTGTTTTTT.

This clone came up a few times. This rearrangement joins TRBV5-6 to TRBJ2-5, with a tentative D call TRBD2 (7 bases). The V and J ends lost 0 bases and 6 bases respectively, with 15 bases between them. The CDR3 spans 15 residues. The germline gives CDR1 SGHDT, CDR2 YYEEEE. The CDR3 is CASSLGWGGGKTQYF. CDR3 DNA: TGTGCCAGCAGCTTGGGATGGGGGGGCGGAAAGACCCAGTACTTC.

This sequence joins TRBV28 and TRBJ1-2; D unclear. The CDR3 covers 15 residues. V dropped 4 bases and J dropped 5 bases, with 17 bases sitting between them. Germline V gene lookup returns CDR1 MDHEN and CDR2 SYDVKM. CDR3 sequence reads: CASSWDSTSFYGYTF. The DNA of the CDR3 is TGTGCCAGCAGTTGGGATAGCACTAGTTTTTATGGCTACACCTTC.

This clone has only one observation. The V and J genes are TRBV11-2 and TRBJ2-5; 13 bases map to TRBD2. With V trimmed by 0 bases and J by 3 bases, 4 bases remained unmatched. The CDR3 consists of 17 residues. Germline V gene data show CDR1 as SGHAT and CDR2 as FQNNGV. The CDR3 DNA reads TGTGCCAGCAGCTTAGATCGGGGGACTAGCGGGGAAGAGACCCAGTACTTC. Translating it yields CASSLDRGTSGEETQYF.

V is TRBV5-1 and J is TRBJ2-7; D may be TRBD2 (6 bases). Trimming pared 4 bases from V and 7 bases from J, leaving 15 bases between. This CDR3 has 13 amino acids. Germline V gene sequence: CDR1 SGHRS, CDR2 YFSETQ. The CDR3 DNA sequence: TGCGCCAGCAGCCCGAGGGCGGGGCTGGAGCAGTACTTC. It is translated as CASSPRAGLEQYF.

In nucleotides, the CDR3 is TGCGCCAGCACCCAGGACAGGGCGGACACTGAAGCTTTCTTT. This translates into CASTQDRADTEAFF. The chain combines TRBV10-1 with TRBJ1-1; TRBD1 aligns across 8 bases. The V gene's germline CDR1 is WNHNN and CDR2 SYGVQD (reference sequence). Germline trimming cut 7 bases from V and 3 bases from J; bases unmatched to any gene: 7. The CDR3 extends over 14 amino acids.

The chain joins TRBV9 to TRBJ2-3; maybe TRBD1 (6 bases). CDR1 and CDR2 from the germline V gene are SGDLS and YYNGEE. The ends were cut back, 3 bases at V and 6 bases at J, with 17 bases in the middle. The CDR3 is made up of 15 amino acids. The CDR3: CASSGQQGFGDTQYF. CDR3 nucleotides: TGTGCCAGCAGCGGACAACAGGGTTTTGGGGATACGCAGTATTTT.

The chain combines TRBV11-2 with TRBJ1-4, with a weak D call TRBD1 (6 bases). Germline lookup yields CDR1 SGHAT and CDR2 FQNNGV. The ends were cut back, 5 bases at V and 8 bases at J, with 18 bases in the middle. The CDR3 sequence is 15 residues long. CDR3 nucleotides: TGTGCCAGCAGCCCGAGTGACAGGTCCCGGGAAAAACTGTTTTTT. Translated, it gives CASSPSDRSREKLFF.